Given below is one T cell receptor beta chain in context. This entry belongs to a study of blood T cell repertoires in COVID-19. The table came from immunoSEQ multiplex PCR; TCRdb's copy has only in-frame clones and leaves some out. The sample yields 200,000 to 300,000 clones, approximately 80% seen once. The germline V gene has CDR1 MDHEN and CDR2 SYDVKM. The CDR3 is 15 amino acids. Trimming removed 6 bases from V and 4 bases from J; junction bases left unmatched: 7. V and J are TRBV28 and TRBJ1-5, with 9 bases lining up with TRBD1. The specimen sequenced was peripheral blood. The receptor comes from an elderly woman with acute or convalescent COVID-19. For the CDR3, the DNA is TGTGCCAGCAGATCAGACAGGGGGAGGAATCAGCCCCAGCATTTT. The encoded protein is CASRSDRGRNQPQHF.